This T cell receptor beta chain derives from a study of cytomegalovirus exposure and HLA in healthy donors. Whole-study context: Roughly 179 million T cells yielded approximately 100 million unique TCR beta sequences, as an earlier analysis found. Study outcomes and limitations: TCR beta chain V- and J-gene trimming was linked, in a later analysis, to a missense variant in DCLRE1C. Association with HLA alleles at 0.05 false discovery rate was found for about 17,000 TCR beta sequences in a later analysis.

Healthy bone marrow donors formed the donor group. In regard to this clone: Its antigen remains unknown.

The primer mix had 60 Vbeta and 13 Jbeta primers. Libraries were prepared by immunoSEQ multiplex PCR; TCRdb keeps only in-frame clonotypes and omits some of them. The sample yields fewer than 200,000 clones, roughly 72% seen once. Per the germline V gene, CDR1 is SGDLS and CDR2 is YYNGEE. V was clipped by 4 bases and J by 6 bases; unmatched bases: 6. The CDR3 totals 15 residues. The chain carries TRBV9 and TRBJ2-2; 10 nucleotides agree with TRBD1. This clonotype was obtained from a middle-aged man in good health and CMV-seropositive. Sequencing input: PBMCs. CDR3 protein: CASSPRQGAAGELFF. The CDR3 DNA sequence: TGTGCCAGCAGCCCCAGACAGGGGGCCGCCGGGGAGCTGTTTTTT.